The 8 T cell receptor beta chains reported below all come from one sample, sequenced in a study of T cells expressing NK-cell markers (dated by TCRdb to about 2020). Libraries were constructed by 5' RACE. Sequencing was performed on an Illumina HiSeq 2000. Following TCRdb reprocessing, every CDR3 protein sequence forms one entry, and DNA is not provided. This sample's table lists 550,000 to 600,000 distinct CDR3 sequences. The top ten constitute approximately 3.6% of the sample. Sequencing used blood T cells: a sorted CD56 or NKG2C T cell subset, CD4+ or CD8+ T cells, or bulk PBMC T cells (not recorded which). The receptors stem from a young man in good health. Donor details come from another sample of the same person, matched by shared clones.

CDR3 sequence reads: CSVVTGLEQYF. J is TRBJ2-7 and V is TRBV29-1; the TCRdb D gene call, TRBD1, has no DNA to confirm it. This CDR3 spans 11 amino acids. Germline CDR1 reads SQVTM; CDR2 reads ANQGSEA.

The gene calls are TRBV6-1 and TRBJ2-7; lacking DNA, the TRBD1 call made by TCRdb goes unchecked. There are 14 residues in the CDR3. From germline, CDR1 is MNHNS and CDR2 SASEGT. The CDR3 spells CASSEYLTVGEQYF.

The CDR3 loop is CASSQLSGTYEQFF. The chain is built from TRBV14 and TRBJ2-1; TCRdb names TRBD1, which stays unverified in the absence of DNA. The CDR3 contains 14 residues. From germline, CDR1 is SGHDN and CDR2 FVKESK.

This CDR3 reads CSGAHSVNTEAFF. The rearrangement joins TRBV29-1 to TRBJ1-1. The germline CDR1 and CDR2 sequences are SQVTM and ANQGSEA. The CDR3 extends over 13 amino acids.

The chain's CDR3 is CASSPPYPTPSTDTQYF. The rearrangement uses TRBV7-9 and TRBJ2-3; TCRdb indicates TRBD1, and absent DNA this call remains unverified. The germline V gene encodes CDR1 SEHNR and CDR2 FQNEAQ (reference sequence). The CDR3 runs to 17 residues.

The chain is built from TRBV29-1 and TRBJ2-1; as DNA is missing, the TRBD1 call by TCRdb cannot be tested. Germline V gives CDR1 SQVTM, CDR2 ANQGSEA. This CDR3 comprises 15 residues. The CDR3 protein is CSVEGPTGGMNEQFF.

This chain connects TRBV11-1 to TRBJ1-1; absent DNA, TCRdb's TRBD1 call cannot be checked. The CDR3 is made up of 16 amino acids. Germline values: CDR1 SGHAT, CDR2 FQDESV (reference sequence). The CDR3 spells CASSLGSVSRGTEAFF.

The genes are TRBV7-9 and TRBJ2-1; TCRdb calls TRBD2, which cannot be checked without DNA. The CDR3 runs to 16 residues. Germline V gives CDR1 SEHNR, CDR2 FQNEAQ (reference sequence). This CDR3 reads CASSFLLAGAMNEQFF. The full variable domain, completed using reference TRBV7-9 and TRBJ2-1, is DTGVSQNPRHKITKRGQNVTFRCDPISEHNRLYWYRQTLGQGPEFLTYFQNEAQLEKSRLLSDRFSAERPKGSFSTLEIQRTEQGDSAMYLCASSFLLAGAMNEQFFGPGTRLTVL.